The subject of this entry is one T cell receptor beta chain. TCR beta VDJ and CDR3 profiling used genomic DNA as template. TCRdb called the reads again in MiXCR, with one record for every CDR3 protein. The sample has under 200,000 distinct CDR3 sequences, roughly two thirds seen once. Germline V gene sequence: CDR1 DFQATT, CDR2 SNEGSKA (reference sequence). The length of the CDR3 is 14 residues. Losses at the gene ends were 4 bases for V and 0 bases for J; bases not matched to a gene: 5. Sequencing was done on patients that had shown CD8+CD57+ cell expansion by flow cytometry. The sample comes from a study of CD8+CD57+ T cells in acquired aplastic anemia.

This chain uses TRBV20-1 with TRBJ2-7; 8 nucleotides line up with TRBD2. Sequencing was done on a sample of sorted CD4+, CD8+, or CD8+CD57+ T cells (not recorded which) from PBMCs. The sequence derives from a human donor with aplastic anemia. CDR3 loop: CSANGGANSYEQYF. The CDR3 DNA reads TGCAGTGCTAACGGGGGGGCCAACTCCTACGAGCAGTACTTC.